This TCR beta chain was identified during a study of shared clonotypes between healthy human individuals. Study-level information: Samples came from two female and three male donors aged 18 to 49. Study results and caveats: An expected dependence of interdonor clonotype sharing on sequencing depth was noted. Generation probability values for non-shared clonotypes were lower than those for clonotypes shared by all four donors.

Trimming left V 3 bases short and J 4 bases short, with 13 bases between. The germline V gene encodes CDR1 SGDLS and CDR2 YYNGEE. This CDR3 region has 14 residues. This clone was seen a few times. Its target is not known. TCRdb's copy holds only in-frame clones and misses some; the assay was immunoSEQ multiplex PCR. Counted here are fewer than 3 million clones, about nine tenths occurring once; the ten biggest clones make up about 0.41%. The material sequenced was naive CD4+ T cells from PBMCs. The subset was: CD45RA+ positively selected. The receptor comes from a man aged 18-30 years in good health. Some clones in this sample may be carry-over from other donors' samples. The chain is built from TRBV9 and TRBJ1-1, with D unclear. The DNA of the CDR3 is TGTGCCAGCAGCGGACGTAGGGAGGGCACTGAAGCTTTCTTT. This sequence encodes CASSGRREGTEAFF.